This T cell receptor beta chain comes out of a study of blood T cell repertoires in COVID-19. Profiling relied on immunoSEQ multiplex PCR, and the TCRdb table lists in-frame clones only, not all of them. The sample lists 250,000 to 300,000 clones, about 90% seen once, with around 11% in the top ten. This clonotype was sampled from a young woman with COVID-19, enrolled during active disease. The specimen was peripheral blood.

CDR3 residues: CASSPTAGGFYEQYF. The CDR3 bases are TGCGCCAGCAGCCCGACGGCGGGAGGCTTCTACGAGCAGTACTTC. J is TRBJ2-7 and V is TRBV5-1; 8 nucleotides align to TRBD2. Looked up from germline, CDR1 is SGHRS and CDR2 is YFSETQ. CDR3 length: 15 amino acids. The V gene end was trimmed by 4 bases and the J gene end by 3 bases; junction bases not matched to a gene: 9.